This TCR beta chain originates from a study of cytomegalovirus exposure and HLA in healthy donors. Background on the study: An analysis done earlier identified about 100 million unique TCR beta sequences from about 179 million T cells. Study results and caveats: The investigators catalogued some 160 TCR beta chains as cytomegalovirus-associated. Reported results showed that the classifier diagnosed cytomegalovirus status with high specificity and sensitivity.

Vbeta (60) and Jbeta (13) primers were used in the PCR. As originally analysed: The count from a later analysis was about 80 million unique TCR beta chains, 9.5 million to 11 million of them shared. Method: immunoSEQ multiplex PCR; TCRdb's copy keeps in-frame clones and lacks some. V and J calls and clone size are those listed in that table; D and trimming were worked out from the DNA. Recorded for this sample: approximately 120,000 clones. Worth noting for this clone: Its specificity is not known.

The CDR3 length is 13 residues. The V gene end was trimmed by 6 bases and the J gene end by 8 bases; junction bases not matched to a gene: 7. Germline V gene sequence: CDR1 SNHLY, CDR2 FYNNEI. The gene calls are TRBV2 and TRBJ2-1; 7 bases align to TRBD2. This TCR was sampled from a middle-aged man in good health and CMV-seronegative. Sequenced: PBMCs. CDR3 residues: CASSWTRADEQFF. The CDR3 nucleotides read TGTGCCAGCAGCTGGACTAGAGCGGATGAGCAGTTCTTC. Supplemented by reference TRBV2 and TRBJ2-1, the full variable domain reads EPEVTQTPSHQVTQMGQEVILRCVPISNHLYFYWYRQILGQKVEFLVSFYNNEISEKSEIFDDQFSVERPDGSNFTLKIRSTKLEDSAMYFCASSWTRADEQFFGPGTRLTVL.